A selection of T cell receptor beta chains follows, all from one sample in a study of tumor-infiltrating lymphocytes in primary liver carcinoma. TCRdb re-called the multiplex PCR reads with MiXCR, one entry per CDR3 protein. The data contain about 330,000 distinct CDR3 sequences, 65% of them singletons. The material sequenced was peripheral blood. The receptor source for this set is a man in his forties with primary liver carcinoma and hepatitis B virus infection. Each CDR3 is given with its conserved first and last residue. The order of the fields is V gene, J gene, D gene, CDR3 protein, CDR3 DNA. The D gene is left open where the match is weak.

v_gene: TRBV11-2; j_gene: TRBJ2-7; d_gene: TRBD1; CDR3aa: CAGNQGTGRTYEQYF; CDR3nt: TGTGCCGGTAACCAAGGGACAGGGAGAACCTACGAGCAGTACTTC
v_gene: TRBV11-2; j_gene: TRBJ2-3; d_gene: NA; CDR3aa: CVSSLSGDGDTQYF; CDR3nt: TGTGTCAGCAGCTTATCGGGAGATGGAGATACGCAGTATTTT
v_gene: TRBV19; j_gene: TRBJ2-7; d_gene: NA; CDR3aa: CASSIDYGTEQYF; CDR3nt: TGTGCCAGTAGTATAGATTACGGGACCGAGCAGTACTTC
v_gene: TRBV29-1; j_gene: TRBJ2-1; d_gene: NA; CDR3aa: CSVGDSEQFF; CDR3nt: TGCAGCGTAGGAGACAGTGAGCAGTTCTTC
v_gene: TRBV29-1; j_gene: TRBJ1-5; d_gene: NA; CDR3aa: CSVVVTWGPNQSQHF; CDR3nt: TGCAGCGTTGTCGTGACATGGGGCCCCAATCAGTCCCAGCATTTT
v_gene: TRBV2; j_gene: TRBJ2-5; d_gene: TRBD1; CDR3aa: CASSELGTEQETQYF; CDR3nt: TGTGCCAGCAGTGAACTAGGGACAGAGCAAGAGACCCAGTACTTC
v_gene: TRBV7-9; j_gene: TRBJ2-6; d_gene: NA; CDR3aa: CASSEQATGANVLTF; CDR3nt: TGTGCCAGCAGCGAACAGGCGACTGGGGCCAACGTCCTGACTTTC
v_gene: TRBV29-1; j_gene: TRBJ1-1; d_gene: TRBD1; CDR3aa: CSVEDRCRGKSEAFF; CDR3nt: TGCAGTGTTGAAGATCGCTGCAGGGGGAAGTCTGAAGCTTTCTTT
v_gene: TRBV11-2; j_gene: TRBJ2-3; d_gene: NA; CDR3aa: CASNFLGRAFYTRYF; CDR3nt: TGTGCCAGCAACTTCCTGGGGCGGGCCTTCTATACGCGGTATTTT
v_gene: TRBV6-5; j_gene: TRBJ2-1; d_gene: NA; CDR3aa: CASSYSISRSYNERFF; CDR3nt: TGTGCCAGCAGTTACTCGATTTCCCGATCCTACAATGAGCGGTTCTTC
v_gene: TRBV13; j_gene: TRBJ2-3; d_gene: NA; CDR3aa: CASSSRMGTDTQYF; CDR3nt: TGTGCCAGCAGCTCCCGAATGGGCACAGATACGCAGTATTTT
v_gene: TRBV7-9; j_gene: TRBJ1-1; d_gene: NA; CDR3aa: CASSLSGGTTEALF; CDR3nt: TGTGCCAGCAGCTTAAGCGGGGGGACCACTGAAGCTCTCTTT